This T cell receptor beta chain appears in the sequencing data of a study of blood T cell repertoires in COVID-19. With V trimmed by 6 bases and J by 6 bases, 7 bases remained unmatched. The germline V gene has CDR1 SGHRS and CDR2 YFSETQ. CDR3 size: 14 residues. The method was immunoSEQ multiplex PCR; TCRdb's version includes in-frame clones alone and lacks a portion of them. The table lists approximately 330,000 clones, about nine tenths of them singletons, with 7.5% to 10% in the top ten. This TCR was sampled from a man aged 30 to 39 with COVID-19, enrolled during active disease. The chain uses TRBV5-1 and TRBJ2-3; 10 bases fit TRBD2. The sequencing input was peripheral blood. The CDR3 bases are TGCGCCAGCACTGAACTAGCGGGATTGGATACGCAGTATTTT. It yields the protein CASTELAGLDTQYF.